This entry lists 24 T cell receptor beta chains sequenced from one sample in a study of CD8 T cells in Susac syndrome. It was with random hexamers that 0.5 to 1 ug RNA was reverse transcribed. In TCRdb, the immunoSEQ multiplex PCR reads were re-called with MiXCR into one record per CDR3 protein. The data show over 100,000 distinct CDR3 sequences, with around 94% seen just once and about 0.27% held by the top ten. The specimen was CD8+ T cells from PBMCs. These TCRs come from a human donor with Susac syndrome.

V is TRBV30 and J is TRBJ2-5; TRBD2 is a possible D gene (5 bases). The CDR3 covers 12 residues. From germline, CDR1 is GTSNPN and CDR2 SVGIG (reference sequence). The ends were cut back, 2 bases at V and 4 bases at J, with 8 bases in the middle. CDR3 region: CAWSPLGETQYF. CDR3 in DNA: TGTGCCTGGAGTCCACTAGGAGAGACCCAGTACTTC.

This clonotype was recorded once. The CDR3 DNA is TGTGCCAGCAGTTTAGCGCCGGCGGGGACCACAGATACGCAGTATTTT. It specifies CASSLAPAGTTDTQYF. The V and J genes are TRBV12-3 or TRBV12-4 and TRBJ2-3, with D possibly being TRBD2 (6 bases). The CDR3 is made up of 16 amino acids. With 0 bases removed from V and 2 bases from J, the gap between germline ends came to 12 bases.

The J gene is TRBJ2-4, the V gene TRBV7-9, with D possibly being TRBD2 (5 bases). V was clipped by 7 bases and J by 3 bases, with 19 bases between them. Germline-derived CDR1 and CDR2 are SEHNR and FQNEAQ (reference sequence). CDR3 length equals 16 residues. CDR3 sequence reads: CASTPPAYEGKNIQYF. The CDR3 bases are TGTGCCAGCACCCCCCCTGCTTACGAGGGCAAAAACATTCAGTACTTC.

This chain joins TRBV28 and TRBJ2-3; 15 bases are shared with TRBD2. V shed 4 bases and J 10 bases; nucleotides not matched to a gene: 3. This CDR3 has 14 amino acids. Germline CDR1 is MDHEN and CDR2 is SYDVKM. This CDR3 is CASSYGLAGGAQYF. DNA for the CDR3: TGTGCCAGCAGTTATGGACTAGCGGGGGGGGCGCAGTATTTT.

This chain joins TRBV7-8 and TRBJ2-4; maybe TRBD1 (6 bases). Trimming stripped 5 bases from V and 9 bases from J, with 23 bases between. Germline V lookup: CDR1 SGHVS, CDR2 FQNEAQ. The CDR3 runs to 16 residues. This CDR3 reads CASSPAYGQGIGIQYF. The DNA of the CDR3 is TGTGCCAGCAGCCCAGCATACGGGCAGGGGATTGGCATTCAGTACTTC.

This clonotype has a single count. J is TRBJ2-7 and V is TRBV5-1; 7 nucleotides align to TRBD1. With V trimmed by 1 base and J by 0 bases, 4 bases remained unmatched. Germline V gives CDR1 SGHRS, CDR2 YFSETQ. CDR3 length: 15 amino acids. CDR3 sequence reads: CASSLRAGGSYEQYF. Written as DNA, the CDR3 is TGCGCCAGCAGCTTGAGGGCAGGGGGCTCCTACGAGCAGTACTTC.

The CDR3 region is CASSLRKTLPTDTQYF. CDR3 in DNA: TGTGCCAGCAGCTTAAGGAAGACATTACCCACAGATACGCAGTATTTT. The genes are TRBV7-8 and TRBJ2-3; D remains ambiguous. The CDR3 runs to 16 residues. Germline CDR1 and CDR2: SGHVS and FQNEAQ. Trimming stripped 2 bases from V and 2 bases from J, with 14 bases between.

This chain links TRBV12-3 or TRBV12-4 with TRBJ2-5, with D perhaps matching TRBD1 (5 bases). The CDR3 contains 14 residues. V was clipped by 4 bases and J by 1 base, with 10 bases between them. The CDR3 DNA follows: TGTGCCAGCAGTTACCAGGGTCTCCAAGAGACCCAGTACTTC. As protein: CASSYQGLQETQYF.

In DNA, the CDR3 is TGTGCCTGGCTCCTCCCGGGTTATCATCTGTTTTTT. Protein: CAWLLPGYHLFF. The rearrangement links TRBV30 to TRBJ2-2, with D unclear. The CDR3 is 12 amino acids. Trimming removed 5 bases from V and 14 bases from J, with 18 bases in between. Germline-derived CDR1 and CDR2 are GTSNPN and SVGIG (reference sequence).

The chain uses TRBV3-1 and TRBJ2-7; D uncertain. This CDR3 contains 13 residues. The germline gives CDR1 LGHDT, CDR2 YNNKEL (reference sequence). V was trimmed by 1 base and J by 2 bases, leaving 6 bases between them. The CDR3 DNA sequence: TGTGCCAGCAGCCAAGGAACGGCCTACGAGCAGTACTTC. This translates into CASSQGTAYEQYF.

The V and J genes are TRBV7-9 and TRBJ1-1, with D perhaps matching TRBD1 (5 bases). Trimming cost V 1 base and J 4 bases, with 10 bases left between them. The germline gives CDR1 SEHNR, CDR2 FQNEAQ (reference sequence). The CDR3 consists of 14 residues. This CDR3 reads CASSLGGETTEAFF. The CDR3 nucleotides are TGTGCCAGCAGCTTAGGAGGGGAGACCACTGAAGCTTTCTTT. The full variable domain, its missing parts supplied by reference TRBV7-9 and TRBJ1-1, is DTGVSQNPRHKITKRGQNVTFRCDPISEHNRLYWYRQTLGQGPEFLTYFQNEAQLEKSRLLSDRFSAERPKGSFSTLEIQRTEQGDSAMYLCASSLGGETTEAFFGQGTRLTVV.

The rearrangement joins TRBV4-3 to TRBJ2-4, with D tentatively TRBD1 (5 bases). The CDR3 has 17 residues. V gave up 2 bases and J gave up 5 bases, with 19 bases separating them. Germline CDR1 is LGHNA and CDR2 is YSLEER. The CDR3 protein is CASSQLYGAGLQNIQYF. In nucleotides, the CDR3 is TGCGCCAGCAGCCAACTCTATGGGGCAGGGCTCCAAAACATTCAGTACTTC.

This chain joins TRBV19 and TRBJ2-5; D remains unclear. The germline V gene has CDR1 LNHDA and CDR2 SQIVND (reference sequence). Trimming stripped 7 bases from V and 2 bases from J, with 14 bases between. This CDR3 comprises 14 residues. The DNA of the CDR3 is TGTGCCAGTACCCCTCGGGCCTATCAAGAGACCCAGTACTTC. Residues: CASTPRAYQETQYF.

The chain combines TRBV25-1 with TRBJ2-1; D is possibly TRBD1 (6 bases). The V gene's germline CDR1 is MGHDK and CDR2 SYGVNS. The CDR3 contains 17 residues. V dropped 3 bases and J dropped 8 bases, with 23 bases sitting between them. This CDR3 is CASSEGPGGHSFHEQFF. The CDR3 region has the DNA TGTGCCAGCAGTGAGGGTCCTGGGGGACATTCCTTCCATGAGCAGTTCTTC. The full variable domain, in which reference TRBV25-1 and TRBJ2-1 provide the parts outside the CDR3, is EADIYQTPRYLVIGTGKKITLECSQTMGHDKMYWYQQDPGMELHLIHYSYGVNSTEKGDLSSESTVSRIRTEHFPLTLESARPSHTSQYLCASSEGPGGHSFHEQFFGPGTRLTVL.

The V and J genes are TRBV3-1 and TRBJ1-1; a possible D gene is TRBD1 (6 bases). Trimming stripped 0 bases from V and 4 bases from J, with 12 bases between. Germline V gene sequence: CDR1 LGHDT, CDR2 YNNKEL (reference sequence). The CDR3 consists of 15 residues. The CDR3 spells CASSQEGRGGTEAFF. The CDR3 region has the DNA TGTGCCAGCAGCCAAGAGGGAAGGGGGGGCACTGAAGCTTTCTTT.

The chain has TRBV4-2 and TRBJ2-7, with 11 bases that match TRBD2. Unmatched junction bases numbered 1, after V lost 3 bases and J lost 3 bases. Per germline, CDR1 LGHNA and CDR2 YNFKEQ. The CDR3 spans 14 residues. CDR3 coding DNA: TGTGCCAGCAGCCAGGGGACTAGCGGCTACGAGCAGTACTTC. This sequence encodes CASSQGTSGYEQYF.

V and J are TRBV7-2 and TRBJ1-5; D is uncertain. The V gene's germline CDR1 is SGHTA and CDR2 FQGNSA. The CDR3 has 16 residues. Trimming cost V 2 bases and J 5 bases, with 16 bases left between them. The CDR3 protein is CASSLPSNRSHQPQHF. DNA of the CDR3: TGTGCCAGCAGCTTACCCTCGAATCGATCGCATCAGCCCCAGCATTTT.

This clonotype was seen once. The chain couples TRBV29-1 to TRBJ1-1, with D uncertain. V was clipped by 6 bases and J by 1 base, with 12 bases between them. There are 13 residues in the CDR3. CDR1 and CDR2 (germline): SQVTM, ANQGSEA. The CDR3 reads CSVPAGWNTEAFF. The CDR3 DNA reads TGCAGCGTCCCAGCCGGGTGGAACACTGAAGCTTTCTTT.

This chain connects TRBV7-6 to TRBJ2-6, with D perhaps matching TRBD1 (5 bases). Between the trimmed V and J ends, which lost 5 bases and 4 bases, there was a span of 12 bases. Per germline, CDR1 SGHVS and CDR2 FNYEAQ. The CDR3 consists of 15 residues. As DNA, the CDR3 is TGTGCCAGCAGCGCCTCAGGGCCCGGGGCCAACGTCCTGACTTTC. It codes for CASSASGPGANVLTF.

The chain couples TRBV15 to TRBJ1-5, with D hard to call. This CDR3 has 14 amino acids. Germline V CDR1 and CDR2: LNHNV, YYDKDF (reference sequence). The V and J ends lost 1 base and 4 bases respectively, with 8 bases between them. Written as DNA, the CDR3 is TGTGCCACCAGCAGAGGGTCTGGGAATCAGCCCCAGCATTTT. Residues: CATSRGSGNQPQHF. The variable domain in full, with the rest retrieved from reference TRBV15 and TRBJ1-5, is DAMVIQNPRYQVTQFGKPVTLSCSQTLNHNVMYWYQQKSSQAPKLLFHYYDKDFNNEADTPDNFQSRRPNTSFCFLDIRSPGLGDTAMYLCATSRGSGNQPQHFGDGTRLSIL.

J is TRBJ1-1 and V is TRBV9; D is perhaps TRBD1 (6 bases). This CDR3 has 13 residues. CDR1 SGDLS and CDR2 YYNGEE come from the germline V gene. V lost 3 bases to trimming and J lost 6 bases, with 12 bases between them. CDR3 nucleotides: TGTGCCAGCAGCGCCTCGGGGGGCGCTGAAGCTTTCTTT. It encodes CASSASGGAEAFF. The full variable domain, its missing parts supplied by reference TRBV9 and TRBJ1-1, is DSGVTQTPKHLITATGQRVTLRCSPRSGDLSVYWYQQSLDQGLQFLIQYYNGEERAKGNILERFSAQQFPDLHSELNLSSLELGDSALYFCASSASGGAEAFFGQGTRLTVV.

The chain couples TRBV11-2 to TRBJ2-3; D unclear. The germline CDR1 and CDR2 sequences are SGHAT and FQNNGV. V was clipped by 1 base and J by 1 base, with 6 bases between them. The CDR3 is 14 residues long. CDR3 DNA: TGTGCCAGCAGCTTAGCGGCCCGCACAGATACGCAGTATTTT. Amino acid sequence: CASSLAARTDTQYF.

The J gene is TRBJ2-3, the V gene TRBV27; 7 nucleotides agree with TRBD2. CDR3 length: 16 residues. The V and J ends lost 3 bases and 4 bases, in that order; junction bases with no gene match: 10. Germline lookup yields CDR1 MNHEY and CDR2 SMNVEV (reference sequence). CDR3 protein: CASSLGGGLSADTQYF. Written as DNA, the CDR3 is TGTGCCAGCAGTTTGGGGGGGGGACTCTCCGCAGATACGCAGTATTTT.

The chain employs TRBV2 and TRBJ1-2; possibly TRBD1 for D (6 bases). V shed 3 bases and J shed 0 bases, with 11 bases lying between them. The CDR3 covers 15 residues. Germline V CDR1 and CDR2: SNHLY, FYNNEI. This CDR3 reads CASSEGAVANYGYTF. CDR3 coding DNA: TGTGCCAGCAGTGAGGGGGCGGTCGCTAACTATGGCTACACCTTC.